The clone carrying this T cell receptor beta chain was seen only once. The sample originates from a study of blood T cell repertoires in COVID-19. Only in-frame clones appear in the TCRdb table, and some are missing; sequencing was by immunoSEQ multiplex PCR. The sample includes 200,000 to 250,000 clones, 80% of them seen just once. Germline CDR1 and CDR2: MNHEY and SVGAGI. The CDR3 sequence is 14 residues long. Between the trimmed V and J ends, which lost 2 bases and 4 bases, there was a span of 11 bases. This receptor was identified in a woman aged 40 to 50 with acute COVID-19. The J gene is TRBJ1-2, the V gene TRBV6-5; D gene unclear. The specimen sequenced was PBMCs or T cells enriched from blood (not recorded which). The CDR3 coding sequence is TGTGCCAGCAGTTACGAATGGGAGGGCTATGGCTACACCTTC. Encoded protein: CASSYEWEGYGYTF.